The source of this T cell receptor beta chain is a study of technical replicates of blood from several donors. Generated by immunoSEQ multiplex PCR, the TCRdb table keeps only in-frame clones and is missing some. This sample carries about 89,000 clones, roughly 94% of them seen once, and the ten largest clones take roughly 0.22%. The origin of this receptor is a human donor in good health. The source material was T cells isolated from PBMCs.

The CDR3 loop reads CARSLKPYTRGETQYF. The CDR3, as DNA: TGTGCCAGAAGCTTGAAGCCCTACACCCGGGGAGAGACCCAGTACTTC. This sequence joins TRBV5-3 and TRBJ2-5, with D possibly TRBD2 on 5 matching bases. TRBV5-3 is sorted into the ORF group, with uncertain function. V lost 1 base to trimming and J lost 4 bases, with 17 bases between them. CDR3 size: 16 residues.